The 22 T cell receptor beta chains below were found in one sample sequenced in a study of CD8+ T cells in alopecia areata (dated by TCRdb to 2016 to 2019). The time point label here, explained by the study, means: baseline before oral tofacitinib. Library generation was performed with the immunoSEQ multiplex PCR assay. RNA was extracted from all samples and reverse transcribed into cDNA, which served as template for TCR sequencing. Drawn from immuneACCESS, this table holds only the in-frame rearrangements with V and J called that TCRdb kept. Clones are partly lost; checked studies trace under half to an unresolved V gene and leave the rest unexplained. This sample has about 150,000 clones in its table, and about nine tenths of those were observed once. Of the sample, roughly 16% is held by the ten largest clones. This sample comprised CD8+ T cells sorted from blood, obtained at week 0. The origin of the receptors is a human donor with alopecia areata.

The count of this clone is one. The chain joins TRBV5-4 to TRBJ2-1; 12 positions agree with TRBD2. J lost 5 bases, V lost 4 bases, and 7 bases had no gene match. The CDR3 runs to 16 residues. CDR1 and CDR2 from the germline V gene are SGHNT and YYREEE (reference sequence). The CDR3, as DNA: TGTGCCAGCAGCGACTCTAGCGGGAGGGCCCACAATGAGCAGTTCTTC. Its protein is CASSDSSGRAHNEQFF.

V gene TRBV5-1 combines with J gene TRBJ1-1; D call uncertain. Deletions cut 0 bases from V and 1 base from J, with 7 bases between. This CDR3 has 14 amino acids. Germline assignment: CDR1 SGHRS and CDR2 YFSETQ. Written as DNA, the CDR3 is TGCGCCAGCAGCTTGGCTCTTGGGAACACTGAAGCTTTCTTT. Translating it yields CASSLALGNTEAFF. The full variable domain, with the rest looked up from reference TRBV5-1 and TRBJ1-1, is KAGVTQTPRYLIKTRGQQVTLSCSPISGHRSVSWYQQTPGQGLQFLFEYFSETQRNKGNFPGRFSGRQFSNSRSEMNVSTLELGDSALYLCASSLALGNTEAFFGQGTRLTVV.

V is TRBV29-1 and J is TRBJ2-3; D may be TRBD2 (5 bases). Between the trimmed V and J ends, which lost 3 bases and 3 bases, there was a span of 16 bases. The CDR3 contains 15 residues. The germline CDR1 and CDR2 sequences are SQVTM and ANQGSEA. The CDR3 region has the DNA TGCAGCGTTGAGTCCCCAGCGGCCCAGACAGATACGCAGTATTTT. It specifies CSVESPAAQTDTQYF.

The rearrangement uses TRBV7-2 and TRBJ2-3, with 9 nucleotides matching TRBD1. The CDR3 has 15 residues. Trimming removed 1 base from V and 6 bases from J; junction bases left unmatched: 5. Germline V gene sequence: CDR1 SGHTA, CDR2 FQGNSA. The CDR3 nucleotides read TGTGCCAGCAGCTTAGGGGGGACAGGGAGGGATACGCAGTATTTT. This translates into CASSLGGTGRDTQYF. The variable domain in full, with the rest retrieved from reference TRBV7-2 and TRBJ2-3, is GAGVSQSPSNKVTEKGKDVELRCDPISGHTALYWYRQSLGQGLEFLIYFQGNSAPDKSGLPSDRFSAERTGGSVSTLTIQRTQQEDSAVYLCASSLGGTGRDTQYFGPGTRLTVL.

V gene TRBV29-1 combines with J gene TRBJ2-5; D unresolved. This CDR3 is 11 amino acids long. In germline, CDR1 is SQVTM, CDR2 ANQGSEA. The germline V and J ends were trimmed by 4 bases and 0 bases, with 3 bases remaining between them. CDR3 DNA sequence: TGCAGCGTTGGCCACCAAGAGACCCAGTACTTC. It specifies CSVGHQETQYF. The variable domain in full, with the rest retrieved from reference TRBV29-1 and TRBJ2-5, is SAVISQKPSRDICQRGTSLTIQCQVDSQVTMMFWYRQQPGQSLTLIATANQGSEATYESGFVIDKFPISRPNLTFSTLTVSNMSPEDSSIYLCSVGHQETQYFGPGTRLLVL.

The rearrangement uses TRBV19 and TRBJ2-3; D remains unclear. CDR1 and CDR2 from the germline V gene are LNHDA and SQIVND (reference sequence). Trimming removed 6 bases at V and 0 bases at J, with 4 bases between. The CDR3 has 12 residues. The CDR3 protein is CASRASTDTQYF. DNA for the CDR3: TGTGCCAGTAGGGCCAGCACAGATACGCAGTATTTT.

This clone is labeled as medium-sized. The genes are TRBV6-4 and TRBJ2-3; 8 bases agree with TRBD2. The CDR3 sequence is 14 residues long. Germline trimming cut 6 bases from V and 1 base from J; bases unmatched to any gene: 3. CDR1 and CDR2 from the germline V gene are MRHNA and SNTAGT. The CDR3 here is CASSPTSGTDTQYF. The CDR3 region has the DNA TGTGCCAGCAGCCCGACTAGCGGCACAGATACGCAGTATTTT.

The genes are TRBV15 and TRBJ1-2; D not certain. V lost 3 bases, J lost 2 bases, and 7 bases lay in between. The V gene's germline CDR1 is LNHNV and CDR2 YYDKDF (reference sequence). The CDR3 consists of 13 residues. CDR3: CATSRTTNYGYTF. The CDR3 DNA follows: TGTGCCACCAGCAGGACAACCAACTATGGCTACACCTTC.

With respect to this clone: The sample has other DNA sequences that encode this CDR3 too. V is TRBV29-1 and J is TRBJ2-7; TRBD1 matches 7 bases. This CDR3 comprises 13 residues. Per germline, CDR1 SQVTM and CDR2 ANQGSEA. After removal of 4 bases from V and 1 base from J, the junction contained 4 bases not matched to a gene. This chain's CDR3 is CSVGTGSSYEQYF. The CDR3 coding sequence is TGCAGCGTTGGGACAGGATCTTCCTACGAGCAGTACTTC.

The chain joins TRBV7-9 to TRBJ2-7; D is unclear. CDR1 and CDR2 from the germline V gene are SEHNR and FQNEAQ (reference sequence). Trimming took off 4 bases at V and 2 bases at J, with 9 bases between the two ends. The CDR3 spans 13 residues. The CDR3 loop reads CASSSPLAYEQYF. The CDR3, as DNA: TGTGCCAGCAGCTCCCCCCTAGCCTACGAGCAGTACTTC.

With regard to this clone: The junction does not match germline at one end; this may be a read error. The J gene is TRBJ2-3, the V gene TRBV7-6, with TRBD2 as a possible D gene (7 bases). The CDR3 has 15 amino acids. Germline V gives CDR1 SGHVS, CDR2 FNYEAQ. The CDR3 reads CASSLGGGLSDTQYF. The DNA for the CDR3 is TGTGCCAGCAGTTTAGGGGGGGGCCTCTCAGATACGCAGTATTTT.

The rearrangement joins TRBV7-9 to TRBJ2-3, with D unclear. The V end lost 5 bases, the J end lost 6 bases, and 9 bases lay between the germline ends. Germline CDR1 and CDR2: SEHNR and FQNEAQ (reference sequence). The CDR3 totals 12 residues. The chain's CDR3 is CASSHSRDTQYF. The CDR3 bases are TGTGCCAGCAGCCACTCCCGGGATACGCAGTATTTT.

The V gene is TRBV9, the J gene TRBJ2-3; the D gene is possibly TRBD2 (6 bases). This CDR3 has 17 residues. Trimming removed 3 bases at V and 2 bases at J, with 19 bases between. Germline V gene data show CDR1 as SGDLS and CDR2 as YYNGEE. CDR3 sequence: CASSATPSAFVTDTQYF. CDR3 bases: TGTGCCAGCAGCGCCACACCTAGCGCGTTCGTCACAGATACGCAGTATTTT.

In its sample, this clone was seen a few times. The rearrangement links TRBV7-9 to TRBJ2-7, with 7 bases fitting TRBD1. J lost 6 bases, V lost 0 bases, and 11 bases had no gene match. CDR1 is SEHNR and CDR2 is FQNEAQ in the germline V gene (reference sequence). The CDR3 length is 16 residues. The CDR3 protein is CASSLANNRGSSEQYF. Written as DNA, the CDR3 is TGTGCCAGCAGCTTAGCGAACAACAGGGGATCGAGCGAGCAGTACTTC.

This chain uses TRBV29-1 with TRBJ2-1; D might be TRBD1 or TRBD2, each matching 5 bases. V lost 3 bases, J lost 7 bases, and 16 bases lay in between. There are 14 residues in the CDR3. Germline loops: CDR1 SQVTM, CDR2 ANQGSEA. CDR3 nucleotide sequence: TGCAGCGTTGATTCGATCCCGAGGGGTAATGAGCAGTTCTTC. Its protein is CSVDSIPRGNEQFF.

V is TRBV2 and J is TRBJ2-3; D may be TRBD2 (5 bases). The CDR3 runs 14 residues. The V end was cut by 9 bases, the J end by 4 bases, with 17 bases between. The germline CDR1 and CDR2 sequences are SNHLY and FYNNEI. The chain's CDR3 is CARELVPWADTQYF. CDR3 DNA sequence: TGTGCCAGGGAACTAGTTCCTTGGGCAGATACGCAGTATTTT. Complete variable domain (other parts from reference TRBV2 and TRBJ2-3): EPEVTQTPSHQVTQMGQEVILRCVPISNHLYFYWYRQILGQKVEFLVSFYNNEISEKSEIFDDQFSVERPDGSNFTLKIRSTKLEDSAMYFCARELVPWADTQYFGPGTRLTVL.

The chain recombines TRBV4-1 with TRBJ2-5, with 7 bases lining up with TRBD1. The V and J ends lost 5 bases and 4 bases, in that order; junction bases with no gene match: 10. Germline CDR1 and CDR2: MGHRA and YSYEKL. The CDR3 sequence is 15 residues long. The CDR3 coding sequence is TGCGCCAGCAGCTACCGACAGGGAGAGGGAGAGACCCAGTACTTC. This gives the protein CASSYRQGEGETQYF.

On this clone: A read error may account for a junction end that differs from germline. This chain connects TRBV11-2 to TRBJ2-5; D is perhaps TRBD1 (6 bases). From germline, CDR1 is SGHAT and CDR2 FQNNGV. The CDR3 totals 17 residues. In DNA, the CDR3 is TGTGCCAGCAGCCTAGAGGGACAAGATCCGTTCCAAGAGACCCAGTACTTC. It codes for CASSLEGQDPFQETQYF.

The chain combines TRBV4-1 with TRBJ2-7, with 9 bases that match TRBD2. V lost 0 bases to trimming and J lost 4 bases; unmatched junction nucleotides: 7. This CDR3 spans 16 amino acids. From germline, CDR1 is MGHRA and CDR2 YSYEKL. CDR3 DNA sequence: TGCGCCAGCAGCCAAGAACCTAGCGGGATTTATTACGAGCAGTACTTC. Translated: CASSQEPSGIYYEQYF.

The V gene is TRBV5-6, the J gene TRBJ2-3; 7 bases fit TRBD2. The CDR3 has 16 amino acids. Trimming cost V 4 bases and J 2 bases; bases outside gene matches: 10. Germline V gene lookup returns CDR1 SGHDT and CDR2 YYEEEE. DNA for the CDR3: TGTGCCAGCAGCCCCGACCGGGGGGAATTCACAGATACGCAGTATTTT. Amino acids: CASSPDRGEFTDTQYF.

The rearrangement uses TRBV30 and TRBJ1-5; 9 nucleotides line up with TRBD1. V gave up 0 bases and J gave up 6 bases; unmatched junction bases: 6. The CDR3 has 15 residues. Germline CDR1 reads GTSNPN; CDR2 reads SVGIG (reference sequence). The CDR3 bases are TGTGCCTGGAGTGTAGGCACAGGGGGCGGTCAGCCCCAGCATTTT. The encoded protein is CAWSVGTGGGQPQHF.

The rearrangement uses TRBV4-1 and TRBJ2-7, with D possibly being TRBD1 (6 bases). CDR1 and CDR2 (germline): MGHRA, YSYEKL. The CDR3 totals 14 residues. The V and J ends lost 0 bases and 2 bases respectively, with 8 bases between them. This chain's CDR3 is CASSQEGGAYEQYF. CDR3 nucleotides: TGCGCCAGCAGCCAAGAAGGGGGTGCCTACGAGCAGTACTTC.